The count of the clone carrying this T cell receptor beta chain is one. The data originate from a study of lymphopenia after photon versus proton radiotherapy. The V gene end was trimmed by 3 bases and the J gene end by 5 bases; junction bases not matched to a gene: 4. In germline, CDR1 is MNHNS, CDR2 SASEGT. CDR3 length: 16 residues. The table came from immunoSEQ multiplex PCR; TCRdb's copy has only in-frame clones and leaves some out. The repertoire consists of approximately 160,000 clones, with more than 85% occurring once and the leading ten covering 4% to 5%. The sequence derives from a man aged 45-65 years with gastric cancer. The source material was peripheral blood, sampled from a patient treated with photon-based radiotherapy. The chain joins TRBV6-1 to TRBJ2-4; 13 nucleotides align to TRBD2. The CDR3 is CASSDRTSGSQNIQYF. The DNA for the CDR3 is TGTGCCAGCAGTGATCGGACTAGCGGGAGCCAAAACATTCAGTACTTC.